This T cell receptor (beta chain) was recovered during a study of T-cell reconstitution after alpha-beta-depleted transplantation in children. The study's findings and limits: After one year, T-cell counts and TCRbeta diversity mostly came from new T cells. Recipient T cells and thymic progenitors that survived were the source of the high TCRbeta diversity seen at day 60 in some patients. Several hundred expanded graft clones reportedly supplied alpha-beta T cells about two months after transplant.

Concerning this clonotype: The antigen remains undetermined.

V shed 6 bases and J 5 bases; nucleotides not matched to a gene: 5. CDR1 is SNHLY and CDR2 is FYNNEI in the germline V gene. The CDR3 runs 14 residues. The authors prepared the TCRbeta library with unique molecular identifiers. TCRdb re-derived calls from the PCR reads in MiXCR, one entry per CDR3 protein. This table has approximately 500,000 distinct CDR3 sequences, 20% to 30% appearing once. The V gene is TRBV2, the J gene TRBJ2-7; 12 bases agree with TRBD1. This material consisted of PBMCs, taken before TCRalphabeta/CD19-depleted stem cell transplant. The sequence was obtained from a boy less than two years old with Wiskott-Aldrich syndrome, due to receive a stem cell transplant. Written as DNA, the CDR3 is TGTGCCAGCAGCGCCGGGACAGGGGGCGACGAGCAGTACTTC. Its protein product is CASSAGTGGDEQYF.